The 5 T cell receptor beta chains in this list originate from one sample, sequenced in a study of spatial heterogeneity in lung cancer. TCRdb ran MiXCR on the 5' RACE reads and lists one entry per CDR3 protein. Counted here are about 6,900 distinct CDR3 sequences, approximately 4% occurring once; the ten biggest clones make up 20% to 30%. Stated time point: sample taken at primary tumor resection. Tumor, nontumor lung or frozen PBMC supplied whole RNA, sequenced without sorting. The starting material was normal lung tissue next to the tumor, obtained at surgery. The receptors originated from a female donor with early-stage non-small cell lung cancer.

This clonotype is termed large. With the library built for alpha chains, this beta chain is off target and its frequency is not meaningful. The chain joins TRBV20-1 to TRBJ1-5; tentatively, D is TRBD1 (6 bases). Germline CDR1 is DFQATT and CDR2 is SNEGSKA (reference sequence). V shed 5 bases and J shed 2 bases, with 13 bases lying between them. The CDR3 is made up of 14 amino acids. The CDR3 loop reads CSAYTGSGNQPQHF. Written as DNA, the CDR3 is TGCAGTGCTTACACAGGGTCAGGCAATCAGCCCCAGCATTTT.

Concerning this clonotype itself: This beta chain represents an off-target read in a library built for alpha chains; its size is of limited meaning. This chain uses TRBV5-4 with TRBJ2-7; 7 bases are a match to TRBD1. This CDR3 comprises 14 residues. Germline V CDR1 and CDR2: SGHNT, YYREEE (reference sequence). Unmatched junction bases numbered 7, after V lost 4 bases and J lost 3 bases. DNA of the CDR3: TGTGCCAGCAGCGCCAGCTCAGGGGGCTACGAGCAGTACTTC. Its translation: CASSASSGGYEQYF.

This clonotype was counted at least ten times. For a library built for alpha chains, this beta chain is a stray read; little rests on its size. CDR3 sequence: CASSVGTESPYEQYF. The CDR3 DNA sequence: TGTGCCAGCAGCGTAGGGACAGAGAGTCCCTACGAGCAGTACTTC. V gene TRBV9 combines with J gene TRBJ2-7; the D gene is possibly TRBD1 (6 bases). This CDR3 region has 15 residues. CDR1 is SGDLS, CDR2 YYNGEE, per germline. Trimming removed 0 bases at V and 2 bases at J, with 12 bases between.

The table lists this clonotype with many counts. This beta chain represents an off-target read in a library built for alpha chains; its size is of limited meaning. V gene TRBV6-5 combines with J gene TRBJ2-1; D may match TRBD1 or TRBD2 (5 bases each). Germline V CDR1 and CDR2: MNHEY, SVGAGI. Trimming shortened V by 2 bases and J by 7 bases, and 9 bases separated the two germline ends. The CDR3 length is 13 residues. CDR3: CASSYPGANEQFF. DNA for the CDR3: TGTGCCAGCAGTTACCCCGGGGCGAATGAGCAGTTCTTC.

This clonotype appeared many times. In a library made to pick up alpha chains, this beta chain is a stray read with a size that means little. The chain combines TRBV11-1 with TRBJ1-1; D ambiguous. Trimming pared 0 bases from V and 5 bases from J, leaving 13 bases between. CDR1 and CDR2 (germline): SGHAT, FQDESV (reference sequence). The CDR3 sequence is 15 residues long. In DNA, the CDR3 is TGTGCCAGCAGCTTAGCGCGAGCGGGTTCGACTGAAGCTTTCTTT. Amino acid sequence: CASSLARAGSTEAFF.